This T cell receptor beta chain was documented in a study of T cell responses to AZD1222 COVID-19 vaccine. CDR1 is SEHNR and CDR2 is FQNEAQ in the germline V gene (reference sequence). The CDR3 loop spans 15 amino acids. V was pared by 5 bases and J by 7 bases, with 7 bases of the junction left unmatched. The repertoire was sequenced with immunoSEQ multiplex PCR; TCRdb's copy has only in-frame clones and lacks some. Here the sample spans about 140,000 clones, roughly 89% being singletons. Whole-study findings and limits: Elevations in Spike-specific TCR breadth and depth followed administration of two AZD1222 doses. Donor demographics were predominantly white British with a female majority; clonal diversity may be underestimated. After the peak T cell response, and only then, were repertoires sampled. Targeting of unmutated variant regions was reportedly seen in nearly half of spike-specific TCRs.

As regards this clone: Antigen unknown.

This sequence was found in an adult who received the MenACWY meningococcal vaccine as a control. Sequencing was performed on peripheral blood, taken 28 days after the second dose of the MenACWY control vaccine. V and J are TRBV7-9 and TRBJ1-5, with 11 bases that match TRBD1. For the CDR3, the DNA is TGTGCCAGCAGCCTGGACAGGGGGCAGAACCAGCCCCAGCATTTT. Translated, it gives CASSLDRGQNQPQHF. Combining the CDR3 with reference TRBV7-9 and TRBJ1-5 gives the whole variable domain DTGVSQNPRHKITKRGQNVTFRCDPISEHNRLYWYRQTLGQGPEFLTYFQNEAQLEKSRLLSDRFSAERPKGSFSTLEIQRTEQGDSAMYLCASSLDRGQNQPQHFGDGTRLSIL.